This TCR beta chain was retrieved from a study of T cell responses to AZD1222 COVID-19 vaccine. Broader study findings: Clonal diversity may have been underestimated in mostly white British donors.

Trimming removed 1 base from V and 8 bases from J, with 11 bases in between. There are 14 residues in the CDR3. CDR1 and CDR2 from the germline V gene are LGHNA and YNFKEQ. Worth noting for this clone: Its specificity is not known.

Data came from immunoSEQ multiplex PCR; TCRdb stores just in-frame clones and leaves some out. The sample lists roughly 36,000 clones; about 89% were seen once. The TCR comes from an adult in good health. The specimen was peripheral blood, collected on day 0 of AZD1222 vaccination. V and J are TRBV4-2 and TRBJ2-2; D is uncertain. In nucleotides, the CDR3 is TGTGCCAGCAGCCAAGGAAGTCTTCCGGGGGAGCTGTTTTTT. It yields the protein CASSQGSLPGELFF.